A single sample is the source of the 4 T cell receptor beta chains below, sequenced in a study of blood T cell repertoires in COVID-19. Produced via immunoSEQ multiplex PCR; TCRdb's table is partial and in-frame only. The repertoire holds fewer than 250,000 clones, with about nine tenths as singletons. The sample consisted of PBMCs or T cells enriched from blood (not recorded which). These receptors were obtained from a woman aged 30 to 39 with acute COVID-19.

This clone came up once. The chain uses TRBV19 and TRBJ2-3; 10 bases are shared with TRBD1. The J segment lost 1 base and the V segment lost 7 bases, leaving 2 bases of the junction unmatched. CDR1 is LNHDA and CDR2 is SQIVND in the germline V gene (reference sequence). This CDR3 is 14 amino acids long. The CDR3 spells CASNDRGRTDTQYF. The CDR3 nucleotides are TGTGCCAGTAATGACAGGGGGCGCACAGATACGCAGTATTTT.

V is TRBV3-1 (or the pseudogene TRBV3-2) and J is TRBJ2-2, with a weak D call TRBD1 (6 bases). The CDR3 is 16 residues long. Per germline, CDR1 LGHDT and CDR2 YNNKEL (reference sequence). V gave up 0 bases and J gave up 0 bases, with 8 bases separating them. The CDR3 spells CASSQEGHSNTGELFF. CDR3 DNA: TGTGCCAGCAGCCAAGAGGGACACTCGAACACCGGGGAGCTGTTTTTT.

The chain couples TRBV27 to TRBJ1-2; TRBD1 might be the D (5 bases). With 2 bases removed from V and 5 bases from J, the gap between germline ends came to 12 bases. The CDR3 is 14 amino acids. Germline CDR1 is MNHEY and CDR2 is SMNVEV (reference sequence). The CDR3 DNA sequence: TGTGCCAGCAGTTTAGTTCGCGGGGCATATGGCTACACCTTC. Translated, it gives CASSLVRGAYGYTF.

This chain connects TRBV6-5 to TRBJ1-3; D remains unclear. The ends were cut back, 6 bases at V and 0 bases at J, with 6 bases in the middle. Germline V CDR1 and CDR2: MNHEY, SVGAGI. This CDR3 comprises 13 residues. CDR3 bases: TGTGCCAGCAGCTATACCTCTGGAAACACCATATATTTT. Amino acids: CASSYTSGNTIYF.